A single sample is the source of the 27 T cell receptor beta chains below, sequenced in a study of blood T cell repertoires in COVID-19. The repertoire was sequenced with immunoSEQ multiplex PCR; TCRdb's copy has only in-frame clones and lacks some. The profile shows about 130,000 clones, around 87% of them singletons. Sequences were obtained from peripheral blood. Receptors originate from a woman in her 50s who had recovered from COVID-19.

This clone turned up a few times. The chain links TRBV7-3 to TRBJ1-1; TRBD1 matches 9 bases. From germline, CDR1 is SGHTA and CDR2 FQGTGA. Losses at the gene ends were 8 bases for V and 11 bases for J; bases not matched to a gene: 15. CDR3 length: 14 residues. Here the CDR3 DNA reads TGTGCCAGCTCTCCGGGACAGGGAGGGATCGGGGCTTTCTTT. Translated: CASSPGQGGIGAFF.

The chain combines TRBV19 with TRBJ2-5, with unresolved D. The CDR3 runs to 14 residues. The ends were cut back, 4 bases at V and 2 bases at J, with 11 bases in the middle. The germline CDR1 and CDR2 sequences are LNHDA and SQIVND (reference sequence). Written as DNA, the CDR3 is TGTGCCAGTAGTACCCACCTAGTTCAAGAGACCCAGTACTTC. Translating it yields CASSTHLVQETQYF.

The chain recombines TRBV5-1 with TRBJ1-2; 8 bases are a match to TRBD1. Germline-derived CDR1 and CDR2 are SGHRS and YFSETQ. The CDR3 spans 13 residues. The trim removed 4 bases at V and 4 bases at J, leaving 3 bases unmatched. The CDR3 is CASSPGTGYGYTF. The CDR3 DNA is TGCGCCAGCAGCCCCGGGACAGGCTATGGCTACACCTTC.

The gene calls are TRBV10-1 and TRBJ2-1, with 11 bases identical to TRBD2. Germline V lookup: CDR1 WNHNN, CDR2 SYGVQD (reference sequence). The CDR3 covers 13 residues. V was clipped by 11 bases and J by 9 bases; unmatched bases: 9. The CDR3 region is CALLAGDESEQFF. The CDR3 DNA reads as TGCGCCTTACTAGCGGGAGATGAAAGTGAGCAGTTCTTC.

The chain carries TRBV7-2 and TRBJ2-3; TRBD1 aligns across 7 bases. The trim removed 5 bases at V and 6 bases at J, leaving 11 bases unmatched. CDR3 length equals 15 residues. Germline V gene data show CDR1 as SGHTA and CDR2 as FQGNSA. The CDR3 reads CASSPDREYWDTQYF. In nucleotides, the CDR3 is TGTGCCAGCAGCCCCGACAGGGAATATTGGGATACGCAGTATTTT. Drawing the rest from reference TRBV7-2 and TRBJ2-3, the complete variable domain is GAGVSQSPSNKVTEKGKDVELRCDPISGHTALYWYRQSLGQGLEFLIYFQGNSAPDKSGLPSDRFSAERTGGSVSTLTIQRTQQEDSAVYLCASSPDREYWDTQYFGPGTRLTVL.

This clone came up once. At one end the junction does not follow the germline gene, possibly because of a read error. The chain uses TRBV10-3 and TRBJ1-1; no clear D gene. The CDR3 covers 14 residues. In germline, CDR1 is ENHRY, CDR2 SYGVKD. The CDR3 spells CAISGSTGNTEAFF. The CDR3 bases are TGTGCCATAAGTGGATCGACTGGGAACACTGAAGCTTTCTTT.

A single count supports this clone. The gene calls are TRBV7-9 and TRBJ1-5; D unresolved. Between the trimmed V and J ends, which lost 0 bases and 3 bases, there was a span of 12 bases. This CDR3 has 16 amino acids. CDR1 and CDR2 (germline): SEHNR, FQNEAQ (reference sequence). This CDR3 is CASSLASPSFNQPQHF. Here the CDR3 DNA reads TGTGCCAGCAGCTTAGCCTCTCCGTCTTTCAATCAGCCCCAGCATTTT.

CDR3 region: CASSQIWTGRDGYTF. CDR3 bases: TGTGCCAGCAGCCAAATCTGGACAGGGAGGGATGGCTACACCTTC. This sequence joins TRBV6-5 and TRBJ1-2; TRBD1 matches at 8 bases. Per the germline V gene, CDR1 is MNHEY and CDR2 is SVGAGI. This CDR3 has 15 residues. V lost 6 bases and J lost 6; bases outside the gene matches: 12.

V gene TRBV7-2 combines with J gene TRBJ2-7; 9 bases match TRBD2. The CDR3 length is 15 residues. J lost 1 base, V lost 4 bases, and 5 bases had no gene match. Germline V gene sequence: CDR1 SGHTA, CDR2 FQGNSA. The CDR3 DNA is TGTGCCAGCAGCTCAGAGCGGGGGGCGTCCTACGAGCAGTACTTC. This sequence encodes CASSSERGASYEQYF.

J is TRBJ1-6 and V is TRBV7-9; no clear D. CDR1 SEHNR and CDR2 FQNEAQ come from the germline V gene (reference sequence). V lost 5 bases and J 9 bases, leaving 8 bases between the germline ends. This CDR3 is built from 12 residues. CDR3 residues: CASSAYGSPLHF. The CDR3 DNA reads as TGTGCCAGCAGCGCATACGGTTCACCCCTCCACTTT.

CDR3 protein: CASSHPGAGGADYGYTF. DNA for the CDR3: TGTGCCAGCAGCCACCCGGGGGCAGGGGGCGCTGACTATGGCTACACCTTC. The chain joins TRBV3-1 (or the pseudogene TRBV3-2) to TRBJ1-2, with 8 positions matching TRBD1. V was pared by 3 bases and J by 3 bases, with 12 bases of the junction left unmatched. CDR1 and CDR2 (germline): LGHDT, YNNKEL (reference sequence). The CDR3 sequence is 17 residues long.

This clone was counted once. The chain combines TRBV27 with TRBJ2-5; 7 nucleotides line up with TRBD2. The CDR3 extends over 14 amino acids. The junction had 12 bases not matched to a gene; V was cut back by 7 bases and J by 7 bases. Germline CDR1 MNHEY, CDR2 SMNVEV (reference sequence). The CDR3 loop is CASTPGREFGTQYF. The CDR3 bases are TGTGCCAGCACCCCTGGGAGGGAATTTGGGACCCAGTACTTC.

The V gene is TRBV11-2, the J gene TRBJ2-1, with TRBD1 as a possible D gene (5 bases). V lost 4 bases to trimming and J lost 3 bases, with 13 bases between them. The CDR3 spans 15 residues. Germline lookup yields CDR1 SGHAT and CDR2 FQNNGV. The CDR3 DNA sequence: TGTGCCAGCAGCTCCGCGAGACAGAGCTACAATGAGCAGTTCTTC. This translates into CASSSARQSYNEQFF.

CDR3 sequence (DNA): TGTGCCAGCAGTTCCCCGACAGGGCTTGAAGCTTTCTTT. Its translation: CASSSPTGLEAFF. This chain connects TRBV6-5 to TRBJ1-1; TRBD1 matches at 7 bases. Germline V gene sequence: CDR1 MNHEY, CDR2 SVGAGI. The CDR3 runs 13 residues. V was clipped by 4 bases and J by 7 bases; unmatched bases: 6.

This clone has a handful of counts. The V and J genes are TRBV5-6 and TRBJ1-2, with a tentative D call TRBD1 (6 bases). CDR1 and CDR2 from the germline V gene are SGHDT and YYEEEE. The germline V and J ends were trimmed by 4 bases and 5 bases, with 12 bases remaining between them. This CDR3 is built from 13 residues. CDR3 DNA sequence: TGTGCCAGCAGCGTTCTAGGGGGATATGGCTACACCTTC. It yields the protein CASSVLGGYGYTF.

The chain carries TRBV6-6 and TRBJ2-7, with 7 bases identical to TRBD2. The V segment lost 4 bases and the J segment 6 bases; nucleotides outside the gene matches: 12. This CDR3 spans 15 amino acids. In germline, CDR1 is MNHNY, CDR2 SVGAGI (reference sequence). The DNA of the CDR3 is TGTGCCAGCAGTTTGAACTGGGGGGGAGGTGTCGAGCAGTACTTC. Residues: CASSLNWGGGVEQYF.

The rearrangement links TRBV23-1 to TRBJ2-5, with 8 bases identical to TRBD1. TRBV23-1 is flagged as an ORF with uncertain function. J was trimmed by 5 bases and V by 6 bases; bases with no gene match: 5. The CDR3 runs to 13 residues. As DNA, the CDR3 is TGCGCCAGCAGCGAACAGGGGGAGGAGACCCAGTACTTC. It encodes CASSEQGEETQYF.

Of note for this clone: The junction departs from germline at one end; a sequencing error may be responsible. The CDR3 spells CATRDCVGQGVSTGYTF. In DNA form, the CDR3 reads TGTGCCACCAGGGATTGCGTAGGACAGGGAGTTAGTACTGGCTACACCTTC. The chain uses TRBV24-1 and TRBJ1-2; 8 bases are a match to TRBD1. CDR3 length: 17 residues. Looked up from germline, CDR1 is KGHDR and CDR2 is SFDVKD.

The genes are TRBV18 and TRBJ1-6, with D perhaps matching TRBD1 (6 bases). Germline loops: CDR1 KGHSH, CDR2 LQKENI. The CDR3 extends over 14 amino acids. Deletions cut 3 bases from V and 4 bases from J, with 7 bases between. The CDR3 here is CASSPDSYNSPLHF. The DNA of the CDR3 is TGTGCCAGCTCACCGGACAGTTATAATTCACCCCTCCACTTT.

The rearrangement uses TRBV4-3 and TRBJ1-1; 11 bases match TRBD1. V lost 6 bases, J lost 1 base, and 7 bases stayed unmatched. CDR3 length: 16 residues. Germline-derived CDR1 and CDR2 are LGHNA and YSLEER. CDR3 nucleotides: TGCGCCAGCAGACAGGACAGGGGGCTCGCGAACACTGAAGCTTTCTTT. It translates to CASRQDRGLANTEAFF.

This sequence joins TRBV4-2 and TRBJ1-3; no firm D call. The CDR3 contains 15 residues. Germline CDR1 is LGHNA and CDR2 is YNFKEQ. Trimming shortened V by 4 bases and J by 8 bases, and 18 bases separated the two germline ends. The CDR3 DNA is TGTGCCAGCAGCCCTAGGACCGAGGAGCGGTACACCATATATTTT. It is translated as CASSPRTEERYTIYF.

The chain couples TRBV11-3 to TRBJ1-1; D unclear. The V end was cut by 5 bases, the J end by 1 base, with 11 bases between. Germline V gives CDR1 SGHNT, CDR2 YENEEA. This CDR3 has 14 amino acids. Written as DNA, the CDR3 is TGTGCCAGCAGCCCCGGCGGGCCGAACACTGAAGCTTTCTTT. Translation gives CASSPGGPNTEAFF.

V and J are TRBV19 and TRBJ1-4; 7 nucleotides align to TRBD1. CDR1 is LNHDA and CDR2 is SQIVND in the germline V gene (reference sequence). CDR3 length equals 13 residues. V lost 4 bases, J lost 8 bases, and 4 bases stayed unmatched. The CDR3 spells CASSTRDREKLFF. The CDR3 bases are TGTGCCAGTAGTACAAGGGACAGAGAAAAACTGTTTTTT.

This rearrangement joins TRBV27 to TRBJ1-2; D is undetermined. Trimming removed 5 bases at V and 4 bases at J, with 17 bases between. The germline V gene has CDR1 MNHEY and CDR2 SMNVEV (reference sequence). There are 15 residues in the CDR3. This chain's CDR3 is CASSLRLPLVYGYTF. DNA for the CDR3: TGTGCCAGCAGTCTGCGCCTTCCCCTAGTCTATGGCTACACCTTC.

This clone was seen only once. This rearrangement joins TRBV30 to TRBJ2-7, with D possibly matching TRBD1 (6 bases). V lost 2 bases and J lost 2, with 10 bases in between. This CDR3 region has 13 residues. The germline gives CDR1 GTSNPN, CDR2 SVGIG (reference sequence). CDR3 protein: CAWSRGQPYEQYF. The CDR3 DNA is TGTGCCTGGAGTAGAGGACAGCCCTACGAGCAGTACTTC.

This clone was detected a few times. V usage is TRBV10-2 and J usage is TRBJ2-3; 11 nucleotides match TRBD2. CDR3 length: 14 residues. Germline CDR1 and CDR2: WSHSY and SAAADI. V lost 8 bases to trimming and J lost 4 bases; unmatched junction nucleotides: 5. Here the CDR3 DNA reads TGCGCCAGCCGTAGCGGGGGGGCGGCAGATACGCAGTATTTT. Protein: CASRSGGAADTQYF.

The V gene is TRBV3-1 (or the pseudogene TRBV3-2), the J gene TRBJ1-4, with 7 bases lining up with TRBD1. V gave up 4 bases and J gave up 4 bases; unmatched junction bases: 6. The CDR3 has 15 amino acids. Germline V gives CDR1 LGHDT, CDR2 YNNKEL (reference sequence). The chain's CDR3 is CASSRNRGGNEKLFF. DNA of the CDR3: TGTGCCAGCAGCCGGAACAGGGGCGGTAATGAAAAACTGTTTTTT.